This is a list of T cell receptor beta chains from one sample in a study of cytomegalovirus exposure and HLA in healthy donors. Repertoires were generated with immunoSEQ multiplex PCR, while TCRdb's copy carries only in-frame clones and drops some. The sample holds some 290,000 clones, over 75% seen once. Specimen: PBMCs. The origin of the receptors is a man younger than 45 in good health and CMV-seronegative. The CDR3 runs from the conserved cysteine through the conserved F or W. A D gene is named only where the DNA matches it firmly. Not every row has a clone size; where given, it reads once, few, many or a size class.

TRBD2,TRBJ2-2,few,TRBV10-3,TGTGCCATCAGTAATGGGCTAGCGGGGGCCGGAAGCGGGGAGCTGTTTTTT,CAISNGLAGAGSGELFF
.,TRBJ2-3,.,TRBV10-3,TGTGCCATCAGGGGTGTTAGCTCAGATACGCAGTATTTT,CAIRGVSSDTQYF
.,TRBJ1-2,.,TRBV27,TGTGCCAGCAGGTACTCCGGGTATAACTATGGCTACACCTTC,CASRYSGYNYGYTF
.,TRBJ1-1,.,TRBV18,TGTGCCAGCTCGCAACAGGGATTGAACACTGAAGCTTTCTTT,CASSQQGLNTEAFF
.,TRBJ1-3,.,TRBV7-9,TGTGCCAGCAGCTATGACAGCGCTGGAAACACCATATATTTT,CASSYDSAGNTIYF
.,TRBJ1-5,.,TRBV15,TGTGCCACCAGCAGAGATGGAGACCATAGCAATCAGCCCCAGCATTTT,CATSRDGDHSNQPQHF
TRBD1,TRBJ2-2,.,TRBV10-2,TGCGCCAGCAGTCAACGACAGGGTCGGGGCGGGGAGCTGTTTTTT,CASSQRQGRGGELFF
.,TRBJ1-4,.,TRBV7-8,TGTGCCAGCGAAGTCGGGACTTTTAATGAAAAACTGTTTTTT,CASEVGTFNEKLFF
.,TRBJ2-2,.,TRBV9,TGTGCCAGCAGCGCAAACGCCCGAGACACCGGGGAGCTGTTTTTT,CASSANARDTGELFF
.,TRBJ1-3,.,TRBV5-4,TGTGCCAGCAGCTTGGATAGCACCATATATTTT,CASSLDSTIYF
.,TRBJ2-3,.,TRBV13,TGTGCCAGCAGCCGTCCTCCCTTAAGCGGAAGCACAGATACGCAGTATTTT,CASSRPPLSGSTDTQYF
.,TRBJ2-5,once,TRBV5-6,TGTGCCAGCAGCTTAGGACAGATTCAAGAGACCCAGTACTTC,CASSLGQIQETQYF
.,TRBJ2-7,.,TRBV14,TGTGCCAGCAGCCAGAATACAGGGTACCACGAGCAGTACTTC,CASSQNTGYHEQYF
.,TRBJ2-3,.,TRBV2,TGTGCCAGCAGCCCCCGACAGGGCACAGATACGCAGTATTTT,CASSPRQGTDTQYF
TRBD2,TRBJ2-1,.,TRBV4-1,TGCGCCAGCAGCCAGCCTAGCGGCTCCTACAATGAGCAGTTCTTC,CASSQPSGSYNEQFF
.,TRBJ1-1,once,TRBV19,TGTGCCAGTAGTATAGATCTTGAGACTGAAGCTTTCTTT,CASSIDLETEAFF
TRBD2,TRBJ2-7,few,TRBV7-2,TGTGCCAGCAGCCAGAGGACTAGCGGAACCTACGAGCAGTACTTC,CASSQRTSGTYEQYF
.,TRBJ2-3,.,TRBV9,TGTGCCAGCAGCGTAGGCAGGGGCCTTAGCACAGATACGCAGTATTTT,CASSVGRGLSTDTQYF
TRBD1,TRBJ1-2,.,TRBV5-4,TGTGCCAGCAGCTTATTGGACAGGGTCGACTATGGCTACACCTTC,CASSLLDRVDYGYTF
TRBD1,TRBJ2-7,.,TRBV5-1,TGCGCCAGCAGCTCCCGGACAGGGGGCCTGGCGGGGGAGCAGTACTTC,CASSSRTGGLAGEQYF
TRBD1,TRBJ2-5,.,TRBV6-1,TGTGCCAGCAGTCGAGGACAGGGTGAGACCCAGTACTTC,CASSRGQGETQYF
TRBD2,TRBJ2-7,.,TRBV7-6,TGTGCCAGCAGCTATACTAGCGGGGGGTCCTACGAGCAGTACTTC,CASSYTSGGSYEQYF
.,TRBJ2-1,.,TRBV19,TGTGCCAGTAGTATCCCGGGACACTCCTACAATGAGCAGTTCTTC,CASSIPGHSYNEQFF
TRBD2,TRBJ2-2,.,TRBV10-2,TGCGCCTCGGGAGGGGGGGTGAACACCGGGGAGCTGTTTTTT,CASGGGVNTGELFF
.,TRBJ1-1,.,TRBV2,TGTGCCAGCACCTTGAACGCGGCAGAGCACGATGAAGCTTTCTTT,CASTLNAAEHDEAFF
.,TRBJ1-4,.,TRBV30,TGTGCCTGGGCCCCATGGAGGGGTGGCATTGAAAAACTGTTTTTT,CAWAPWRGGIEKLFF
TRBD1,TRBJ2-5,.,TRBV9,TGTGCCAGCAGCCCCTTGGGACAGGGGAGGGAGACCCAGTACTTC,CASSPLGQGRETQYF
.,TRBJ2-7,.,TRBV7-9,TGTGCCAGCAGCTTAGTGGGGCGCGGCAACGAGCAGTACTTC,CASSLVGRGNEQYF
.,TRBJ2-1,.,TRBV19,TGTGCCAGTAGACCCCGGGAACACTCCAATGAGCAGTTCTTC,CASRPREHSNEQFF
.,TRBJ1-1,.,TRBV27,TGTGCCAGCAGTTTCAGTTCCGGGGGTTGGGCCACTGAAGCTTTCTTT,CASSFSSGGWATEAFF
.,TRBJ1-6,.,TRBV4-3,TGCGCCAGCACCCCAATGAATTCTGGGGCTCAGGTGGGCTCACCCCTCCACTTT,CASTPMNSGAQVGSPLHF
.,TRBJ1-4,once,TRBV2,TGTGCCAGCAGTGATCGGGTAGTTAATGAAAAACTGTTTTTT,CASSDRVVNEKLFF
TRBD1,TRBJ1-6,.,TRBV15,TGTGCCACCAGCAGAGATGTGGGACAGGTCAACCGCCATTCACCCCTCCACTTT,CATSRDVGQVNRHSPLHF
TRBD2,TRBJ2-1,.,TRBV19,TGTGCCAGTAGTACCTCCGGGACTAGCGGAACGAATGAGCAGTTCTTC,CASSTSGTSGTNEQFF
TRBD1,TRBJ2-3,.,TRBV5-6,TGTGCCAGCAGCTTGATGTACAGGGGGGGCACAGATACGCAGTATTTT,CASSLMYRGGTDTQYF
.,TRBJ2-5,once,TRBV7-9,TGTGCCAGCAGCTTAGATCTAGAGCAAGAGACCCAGTACTTC,CASSLDLEQETQYF
TRBD1,TRBJ1-2,.,TRBV10-3,TGTGCCATCAGCCCCGGGACAGGGTTTGACTATGGCTACACCTTC,CAISPGTGFDYGYTF
.,TRBJ1-5,.,TRBV10-3,TGTGCCATCAGTGAGTTTAATACTTATAGCAATCAGCCCCAGCATTTT,CAISEFNTYSNQPQHF
.,TRBJ1-1,few,TRBV30,TGTGCCTGGAGTGTTAAGCCCGGGGGGCGAAGGGGGACTGAAGCTTTCTTT,CAWSVKPGGRRGTEAFF
TRBD1,TRBJ2-7,.,TRBV18,TGTGCCAGCTCACCGACCTTGGACAGGGGATACGAGCAGTACTTC,CASSPTLDRGYEQYF
.,TRBJ2-7,few,TRBV10-3,TGTGCCATCAGTGAATCTAGCTTCACCTCCTCCTACGAGCAGTACTTC,CAISESSFTSSYEQYF
TRBD2,TRBJ2-3,once,TRBV7-2,TGTGCCAGCAGCTTAGTGGGACTAGGTGCAGATACGCAGTATTTT,CASSLVGLGADTQYF
TRBD2,TRBJ2-1,.,TRBV9,TGTGCCAGCAGCCCCCGCAGGGAGGGCTACAATGAGCAGTTCTTC,CASSPRREGYNEQFF
.,TRBJ2-7,.,TRBV11-1,TGTGCCAGCAGCTTACCGGGTCGTGGGTATTACGAGCAGTACTTC,CASSLPGRGYYEQYF
.,TRBJ2-4,.,TRBV6-6,TGTGCCAGCAGTACGGGCCCTGGACATTACTTC,CASSTGPGHYF
.,TRBJ2-2,.,TRBV29-1,TGCAGCGTTGAACAGTCGGGGAAAGGTATCTCCGGGGAGCTGTTTTTT,CSVEQSGKGISGELFF
TRBD1,TRBJ1-6,.,TRBV9,TGTGCCAGCAGCGTAGCGACAGGGGCAAAGGCACCCCTCCACTTT,CASSVATGAKAPLHF
TRBD1,TRBJ1-2,few,TRBV25-1,TGTGCCAGCAGCAGTGGGGACAGGGGCCTTCGATATGGCTACACCTTC,CASSSGDRGLRYGYTF
TRBD1,TRBJ2-3,once,TRBV9,TGTGCCAGCAGTTCTCTTCCGAGAGGGGGCATAAACACAGATACGCAGTATTTT,CASSSLPRGGINTDTQYF
.,TRBJ2-3,.,TRBV6-5,TGTGCCAGCAGTTACTATCAGGGAACAGATACGCAGTATTTT,CASSYYQGTDTQYF
TRBD2,TRBJ2-7,.,TRBV11-2,TGTGCCAGCAGCTTAGTAGCGGGGTCAGGCCACGAGCAGTACTTC,CASSLVAGSGHEQYF
.,TRBJ1-5,.,TRBV6-1,TGTGCCAGCAGTGAAGGGGAGGGCTTTGGCAATCAGCCCCAGCATTTT,CASSEGEGFGNQPQHF
.,TRBJ2-3,.,TRBV5-4,TGTGCCAGCAGAGGGGGACGGGATACGCAGTATTTT,CASRGGRDTQYF
.,TRBJ1-2,.,TRBV11-2,TGTGCCAGCAGCTTAGGGTCCACAGGCAGTGGCTACACCTTC,CASSLGSTGSGYTF